The 20 T cell receptor beta chains below were found in one sample sequenced in a study of T cell responses to AZD1222 COVID-19 vaccine (dated by TCRdb to the early 2020s). What the time point label conveys for this sample: about 28 days (+/-7) after the second vaccine dose. The library came from the immunoSEQ multiplex PCR assay. TCRdb's version of the immuneACCESS table is confined to in-frame rearrangements and falls short of the full clone set. An unresolved V gene accounts for under half of the shortfall where checked; the remainder is of unknown origin. For this sample the table gives approximately 69,000 clones, of which roughly 83% were detected only once. The ten largest clonotypes hold around 25% of the sample. This specimen consisted of peripheral blood, obtained 28 days after the second AZD1222 dose. The source is an adult who received the AZD1222 COVID-19 vaccine.

The rearrangement links TRBV28 to TRBJ2-3, with D possibly matching TRBD2 (6 bases). CDR3 length: 15 amino acids. The V gene lost 6 bases and the J gene lost 5 bases, with 18 bases spanning the gap. Germline-derived CDR1 and CDR2 are MDHEN and SYDVKM. CDR3 sequence reads: CASSPSGSEEDTQYF. The CDR3 DNA reads TGTGCCAGCAGCCCCTCCGGGAGTGAAGAAGATACGCAGTATTTT.

The chain carries TRBV5-1 and TRBJ2-2; D unclear. The CDR3 loop spans 14 amino acids. V was shortened by 1 base and J by 2 bases, with 6 bases between the two germline ends. Germline assignment: CDR1 SGHRS and CDR2 YFSETQ. CDR3 protein: CASSLSGNTGELFF. The CDR3 nucleotides read TGCGCCAGCAGCTTGTCTGGAAACACCGGGGAGCTGTTTTTT.

A single count supports this clone. CDR3 region: CASSLDRVYGYTF. CDR3 DNA sequence: TGTGCCAGCAGTCTCGACAGGGTTTATGGCTACACCTTC. The chain links TRBV7-9 to TRBJ1-2, with 7 bases that match TRBD1. V was clipped by 6 bases and J by 5 bases; unmatched bases: 6. Germline-derived CDR1 and CDR2 are SEHNR and FQNEAQ (reference sequence). The CDR3 covers 13 residues.

The V call is TRBV6-1, the J call TRBJ1-2; D remains unclear. The CDR3 is made up of 15 amino acids. In germline, CDR1 is MNHNS, CDR2 SASEGT. V lost 1 base and J 4 bases, leaving 13 bases between the germline ends. Here the CDR3 reads CASSEGTGEGYGYTF. CDR3 DNA: TGTGCCAGCAGTGAAGGGACCGGTGAGGGCTATGGCTACACCTTC.

This sequence joins TRBV29-1 and TRBJ1-2; D ambiguous. The V and J ends lost 1 base and 5 bases respectively, with 11 bases between them. This CDR3 is 13 amino acids long. CDR1 is SQVTM and CDR2 is ANQGSEA in the germline V gene. This CDR3 is CSVEVPDVYGYTF. The CDR3 nucleotides are TGCAGCGTTGAAGTCCCCGACGTATATGGCTACACCTTC.

The rearrangement joins TRBV2 to TRBJ1-1; TRBD1 might be the D (5 bases). The CDR3 runs 16 residues. V lost 5 bases and J 0 bases, leaving 16 bases between the germline ends. The germline V gene has CDR1 SNHLY and CDR2 FYNNEI. CDR3 coding DNA: TGTGCCAGCAGTCCCCCTGGGGCCAGATTGAACACTGAAGCTTTCTTT. This encodes CASSPPGARLNTEAFF.

The rearrangement uses TRBV27 and TRBJ2-7; a weak D match, TRBD2 (5 bases). From germline, CDR1 is MNHEY and CDR2 SMNVEV (reference sequence). The CDR3 consists of 15 residues. V lost 2 bases and J lost 2, with 13 bases in between. CDR3 DNA sequence: TGTGCCAGCAGTTTAAACGGGAACAACGCCTACGAGCAGTACTTC. Encoded protein: CASSLNGNNAYEQYF.

The chain has TRBV7-7 and TRBJ2-2, with 8 bases identical to TRBD2. The length of the CDR3 is 14 residues. CDR1 SSHAT and CDR2 FNYEAQ come from the germline V gene (reference sequence). The J segment lost 6 bases and the V segment lost 6 bases, leaving 6 bases of the junction unmatched. The CDR3 reads CASSPGLVSGELFF. The CDR3 DNA follows: TGTGCCAGCAGTCCGGGACTAGTCTCCGGGGAGCTGTTTTTT.

This clone was seen only once. The chain combines TRBV5-6 with TRBJ2-7, with 8 bases fitting TRBD2. Per germline, CDR1 SGHDT and CDR2 YYEEEE. CDR3 length: 14 amino acids. With V trimmed by 1 base and J by 2 bases, 2 bases remained unmatched. The CDR3 DNA is TGTGCCAGCAGCTTGATCGGGGGGGCCTACGAGCAGTACTTC. It encodes CASSLIGGAYEQYF.

This clone has just one count. The DNA of the CDR3 is TGTGCCAGCAGCTTCAGGGGCCCGGCGGGCTACACCTTC. This translates into CASSFRGPAGYTF. The chain links TRBV7-2 to TRBJ1-2, with D possibly matching TRBD1 (6 bases). The CDR3 spans 13 residues. The germline V gene encodes CDR1 SGHTA and CDR2 FQGNSA. Trimming cost V 3 bases and J 8 bases, with 13 bases left between them.

In regard to this clone: The same CDR3 arises from other DNA sequences in this sample as well. V and J are TRBV18 and TRBJ1-5; maybe TRBD1 (5 bases). The CDR3 has 13 residues. Trimming cost V 6 bases and J 4 bases, with 10 bases left between them. CDR1 is KGHSH and CDR2 is LQKENI in the germline V gene. CDR3 coding DNA: TGTGCCAGCTCCCCGGGGGAAAATCAGCCCCAGCATTTT. It codes for CASSPGENQPQHF.

The chain uses TRBV7-9 and TRBJ2-2; D might be TRBD2 (7 bases). Germline loops: CDR1 SEHNR, CDR2 FQNEAQ (reference sequence). Trimming took off 4 bases at V and 7 bases at J, with 19 bases between the two ends. The CDR3 covers 16 residues. This chain's CDR3 is CASSSFGGGSDGELFF. The CDR3 DNA is TGTGCCAGCAGCTCCTTCGGCGGGGGCTCCGACGGGGAGCTGTTTTTT. Complete variable domain (other parts from reference TRBV7-9 and TRBJ2-2): DTGVSQNPRHKITKRGQNVTFRCDPISEHNRLYWYRQTLGQGPEFLTYFQNEAQLEKSRLLSDRFSAERPKGSFSTLEIQRTEQGDSAMYLCASSSFGGGSDGELFFGEGSRLTVL.

This chain connects TRBV12-3 or TRBV12-4 to TRBJ1-1; D unclear. V dropped 5 bases and J dropped 2 bases, with 9 bases sitting between them. The CDR3 totals 13 residues. Here the CDR3 DNA reads TGTGCCAGCAGTGTAAACAGAAACACTGAAGCTTTCTTT. This encodes CASSVNRNTEAFF.

J is TRBJ1-5 and V is TRBV19; D not certain. The V gene lost 3 bases and the J gene lost 0 bases, with 18 bases spanning the gap. Germline CDR1 reads LNHDA; CDR2 reads SQIVND (reference sequence). There are 18 residues in the CDR3. For the CDR3, the DNA is TGTGCCAGTAGTATGTCTCTGCCCGGGCCTTATAGCAATCAGCCCCAGCATTTT. Protein: CASSMSLPGPYSNQPQHF.

Written as DNA, the CDR3 is TGTGCCAGCAGCTTGGCGGCGGTCGCTGGCGCTTTCTTT. Its translation: CASSLAAVAGAFF. The V call is TRBV5-6, the J call TRBJ1-1; D unclear. Trimming removed 0 bases from V and 11 bases from J, with 14 bases in between. The germline gives CDR1 SGHDT, CDR2 YYEEEE. This CDR3 contains 13 residues.

The chain employs TRBV27 and TRBJ2-2, with TRBD2 as a possible D gene (6 bases). V shed 5 bases and J shed 4 bases, with 11 bases lying between them. The length of the CDR3 is 14 residues. Germline loops: CDR1 MNHEY, CDR2 SMNVEV (reference sequence). Here the CDR3 DNA reads TGTGCCAGCAGTCTCGGACTATCCACCGGGGAGCTGTTTTTT. Translating it yields CASSLGLSTGELFF.

V is TRBV12-3 or TRBV12-4 and J is TRBJ2-7; TRBD1 might be the D (6 bases). V lost 6 bases, J lost 4 bases, and 10 bases lay in between. This CDR3 is built from 12 residues. The CDR3 here is CASSRQVYEQYF. The CDR3 DNA reads TGTGCCAGCAGCCGACAGGTTTACGAGCAGTACTTC.

J is TRBJ1-2 and V is TRBV19, with a possible D match to TRBD1 (5 bases). V lost 3 bases to trimming and J lost 3 bases, with 11 bases between them. This CDR3 comprises 14 residues. Per the germline V gene, CDR1 is LNHDA and CDR2 is SQIVND (reference sequence). CDR3 region: CASSMSGQYYGYTF. CDR3 DNA sequence: TGTGCCAGTAGTATGTCAGGGCAGTACTATGGCTACACCTTC.

Comments on this clone: This may be a read error, as it is one base from a much larger clone. V and J are TRBV5-4 and TRBJ1-2; D possibly corresponds to TRBD1 (6 bases). V shed 4 bases and J shed 1 base, with 8 bases lying between them. CDR1 and CDR2 (germline): SGHNT, YYREEE (reference sequence). This CDR3 is 13 amino acids long. DNA of the CDR3: TGTGCCAGCAGCCGGGACAATAACTATGGCTACACCTTC. It is translated as CASSRDNNYGYTF.

This clone was found once. The rearrangement joins TRBV5-1 to TRBJ1-1; 11 nucleotides agree with TRBD1. This CDR3 has 15 amino acids. Germline trimming cut 4 bases from V and 2 bases from J; bases unmatched to any gene: 4. Germline CDR1 reads SGHRS; CDR2 reads YFSETQ. The CDR3 nucleotides read TGCGCCAGCAGCAGGACAGGGGGCGGAAACACTGAAGCTTTCTTT. Residues: CASSRTGGGNTEAFF.